Shown below are 29 T cell receptor beta chains from a single sample sequenced in a study of PD-L1 blockade in urothelial cancer. Generated by immunoSEQ multiplex PCR, the TCRdb table keeps only in-frame clones and is missing some. The table records 35,000 to 45,000 clones, 80% to 95% of them present only once. Source: PBMCs, taken around atezolizumab (anti-PD-L1) treatment. The source is a man aged 65-85 years with urothelial cancer.

The rearrangement links TRBV11-3 to TRBJ2-3; TRBD1 matches at 10 bases. V lost 4 bases, J lost 2 bases, and 9 bases stayed unmatched. This CDR3 has 17 residues. The germline CDR1 and CDR2 sequences are SGHNT and YENEEA. CDR3 DNA: TGTGCCAGCAGCTCCGGACTGGGGACAGGGGCCACAGATACGCAGTATTTT. This codes for CASSSGLGTGATDTQYF. Drawing the rest from reference TRBV11-3 and TRBJ2-3, the complete variable domain is EAGVVQSPRYKIIEKKQPVAFWCNPISGHNTLYWYLQNLGQGPELLIRYENEEAVDDSQLPKDRFSAERLKGVDSTLKIQPAELGDSAVYLCASSSGLGTGATDTQYFGPGTRLTVL.

This chain joins TRBV28 and TRBJ2-1, with D possibly matching TRBD1 (5 bases). The CDR3 is 15 residues long. V was cut by 5 bases and J by 2 bases, with 13 bases left in between. Germline V lookup: CDR1 MDHEN, CDR2 SYDVKM. The CDR3 DNA reads TGTGCCAGCAGTATTTTGTCAGGGCCCTACAATGAGCAGTTCTTC. Translated, it gives CASSILSGPYNEQFF.

The J gene is TRBJ2-7, the V gene TRBV6-1; 11 bases match TRBD2. The CDR3 extends over 15 amino acids. CDR1 is MNHNS and CDR2 is SASEGT in the germline V gene. Unmatched junction bases numbered 5, after V lost 3 bases and J lost 4 bases. Written as DNA, the CDR3 is TGTGCCAGCAGTGATACTAGCGGGAGAGGATACGAGCAGTACTTC. Its translation is CASSDTSGRGYEQYF.

The genes are TRBV4-1 and TRBJ1-5, with D possibly TRBD1 on 5 matching bases. Germline CDR1 MGHRA, CDR2 YSYEKL. Trimming left V 6 bases short and J 6 bases short, with 12 bases between. This CDR3 region has 13 residues. CDR3 loop: CASSQEGAQPQHF. CDR3 nucleotides: TGCGCCAGCAGTCAGGAAGGGGCTCAGCCCCAGCATTTT.

Here the CDR3 DNA reads TGTGCCAGCAGCTTAAGCGCATCGAGCGGAGAGACCCAGTACTTC. Translated: CASSLSASSGETQYF. V is TRBV7-3 and J is TRBJ2-5; tentative D call: TRBD2 (5 bases). The ends were cut back, 1 base at V and 4 bases at J, with 13 bases in the middle. Germline V gene lookup returns CDR1 SGHTA and CDR2 FQGTGA. CDR3 length: 15 residues.

The chain couples TRBV10-3 to TRBJ1-5, with D hard to call. V lost 6 bases, J lost 10 bases, and 10 bases lay in between. The CDR3 extends over 11 amino acids. CDR1 and CDR2 from the germline V gene are ENHRY and SYGVKD. CDR3 DNA sequence: TGTGCCATCAGGCCCGAGGGTCCCCAGCATTTT. It yields the protein CAIRPEGPQHF.

The chain is built from TRBV6-5 and TRBJ2-7; 10 nucleotides align to TRBD2. The junction had 8 bases not matched to a gene; V was cut back by 6 bases and J by 6 bases. Germline lookup yields CDR1 MNHEY and CDR2 SVGAGI. This CDR3 is 14 amino acids long. The CDR3 protein is CASSRPGLASEQYF. CDR3 in DNA: TGTGCCAGCAGCCGTCCGGGACTAGCGAGCGAGCAGTACTTC.

This clone was observed a few times. CDR3 nucleotides: TGTGCCAGCAGCCGGGACACAGATACGCAGTATTTT. Translation gives CASSRDTDTQYF. The V gene is TRBV7-3, the J gene TRBJ2-3; weak D call: TRBD2 (5 bases). Deletions cut 5 bases from V and 2 bases from J, with 5 bases between. The CDR3 is made up of 12 amino acids. CDR1 and CDR2 (germline): SGHTA, FQGTGA.

The CDR3 nucleotides read TGTGCCAGCAGCGGAGGGGTAGCGTCGTTCTTGACGCAGTATTTT. The encoded protein is CASSGGVASFLTQYF. J is TRBJ2-3 and V is TRBV28, with D perhaps TRBD2 (6 bases). CDR1 and CDR2 (germline): MDHEN, SYDVKM. Trimming removed 6 bases from V and 9 bases from J, with 22 bases in between. The CDR3 length is 15 residues.

This chain uses TRBV7-3 with TRBJ2-3; D is perhaps TRBD2 (6 bases). Deletions cut 10 bases from V and 3 bases from J, with 20 bases between. The CDR3 is made up of 15 amino acids. In germline, CDR1 is SGHTA, CDR2 FQGTGA. This CDR3 reads CATSPGGRATDTQYF. CDR3 sequence (DNA): TGTGCCACCTCCCCCGGGGGTAGGGCGACAGATACGCAGTATTTT.

The chain carries TRBV18 and TRBJ2-7; the match to TRBD1 covers 8 bases. Germline CDR1 reads KGHSH; CDR2 reads LQKENI. Trimming at V came to 6 bases and at J to 5 bases, leaving 12 bases not matched to a gene. The CDR3 has 15 amino acids. The CDR3 spells CASSRQDRAVNEQYF. The CDR3 bases are TGTGCCAGCTCCCGCCAGGACAGGGCGGTAAACGAGCAGTACTTC.

The chain carries TRBV9 and TRBJ2-7; tentative D call: TRBD2 (6 bases). Germline V gene data show CDR1 as SGDLS and CDR2 as YYNGEE. V was clipped by 4 bases and J by 2 bases, with 22 bases between them. This CDR3 has 17 amino acids. This CDR3 reads CASSPRLGTDLTYEQYF. The CDR3 DNA follows: TGTGCCAGCAGCCCCCGACTAGGCACTGATTTAACCTACGAGCAGTACTTC. Drawing the rest from reference TRBV9 and TRBJ2-7, the complete variable domain is DSGVTQTPKHLITATGQRVTLRCSPRSGDLSVYWYQQSLDQGLQFLIQYYNGEERAKGNILERFSAQQFPDLHSELNLSSLELGDSALYFCASSPRLGTDLTYEQYFGPGTRLTVT.

The CDR3 loop reads CASSLARGDFSEKLFF. CDR3 sequence (DNA): TGCGCCAGCAGCTTGGCCCGGGGGGATTTCTCTGAAAAACTGTTTTTT. The rearrangement links TRBV5-1 to TRBJ1-4, with D possibly TRBD1 on 5 matching bases. Between the trimmed V and J ends, which lost 0 bases and 7 bases, there was a span of 16 bases. The CDR3 is made up of 16 amino acids. From germline, CDR1 is SGHRS and CDR2 YFSETQ.

V gene TRBV14 combines with J gene TRBJ2-7; D possibly corresponds to TRBD2 (6 bases). The germline CDR1 and CDR2 sequences are SGHDN and FVKESK. The CDR3 spans 11 residues. V was shortened by 3 bases and J by 10 bases, with 10 bases between the two germline ends. This CDR3 is CASSQGGIQYF. CDR3 bases: TGTGCCAGCAGCCAGGGCGGGATTCAGTACTTC.

The rearrangement links TRBV7-2 to TRBJ1-3, with 7 bases lining up with TRBD1. This CDR3 region has 14 residues. Germline CDR1 SGHTA, CDR2 FQGNSA. Trimming at V came to 5 bases and at J to 3 bases, leaving 4 bases not matched to a gene. CDR3 sequence reads: CASSARQGGNTIYF. The CDR3 DNA follows: TGTGCCAGCAGCGCTCGACAGGGTGGAAACACCATATATTTT. Based on the CDR3 plus reference TRBV7-2 and TRBJ1-3, the full variable domain is GAGVSQSPSNKVTEKGKDVELRCDPISGHTALYWYRQSLGQGLEFLIYFQGNSAPDKSGLPSDRFSAERTGGSVSTLTIQRTQQEDSAVYLCASSARQGGNTIYFGEGSWLTVV.

CDR3 nucleotide sequence: TGTGCCAGCAGCTTGGCGGGGGGTCACGAGCAGTACTTC. Translated: CASSLAGGHEQYF. The genes are TRBV5-4 and TRBJ2-5; 7 nucleotides align to TRBD2. The DNA end lines up better with TRBJ2-7; the J call may be wrong. The CDR3 loop spans 13 amino acids. Germline loops: CDR1 SGHNT, CDR2 YYREEE (reference sequence).

The V and J genes are TRBV6-1 and TRBJ1-5; TRBD1 might be the D (6 bases). V lost 6 bases to trimming and J lost 4 bases, with 10 bases between them. The CDR3 consists of 13 residues. Germline lookup yields CDR1 MNHNS and CDR2 SASEGT. The CDR3 spells CASSPDRNQPQHF. The CDR3, as DNA: TGTGCCAGCAGCCCCGACAGGAATCAGCCCCAGCATTTT.

The CDR3 loop reads CASSLDNDRNYEQYF. The DNA for the CDR3 is TGTGCCAGCAGCTTAGATAACGACAGAAACTACGAGCAGTACTTC. The chain carries TRBV11-2 and TRBJ2-7, with D possibly matching TRBD1 (5 bases). The CDR3 runs to 15 residues. V was clipped by 0 bases and J by 3 bases, with 12 bases between them. Per germline, CDR1 SGHAT and CDR2 FQNNGV.

For the CDR3, the DNA is TGTGCCAGCAGTTTCACGGGGAGCTCTGGGGCCAACGTCCTGACTTTC. Its translation is CASSFTGSSGANVLTF. The V call is TRBV28, the J call TRBJ2-6; perhaps TRBD2 as D (5 bases). In germline, CDR1 is MDHEN, CDR2 SYDVKM. The CDR3 extends over 16 amino acids. The V end lost 3 bases, the J end lost 0 bases, and 9 bases lay between the germline ends.

The chain carries TRBV4-2 and TRBJ2-6; 7 bases line up with TRBD1. Trimming at V came to 4 bases and at J to 4 bases, leaving 10 bases not matched to a gene. This CDR3 is built from 17 residues. CDR1 and CDR2 (germline): LGHNA, YNFKEQ. CDR3 residues: CASSPWEGGAGANVLTF. CDR3 nucleotide sequence: TGTGCCAGCAGCCCGTGGGAAGGGGGCGCCGGGGCCAACGTCCTGACTTTC.

This clone was picked up one time. V and J are TRBV10-3 and TRBJ2-3, with 10 bases aligning to TRBD1. CDR3 length: 15 residues. V was pared by 6 bases and J by 2 bases, with 5 bases of the junction left unmatched. Germline CDR1 is ENHRY and CDR2 is SYGVKD. The CDR3 DNA follows: TGTGCCATCAGCAGACAGGGGGCAAACACAGATACGCAGTATTTT. Protein: CAISRQGANTDTQYF.

The J gene is TRBJ1-3, the V gene TRBV2; D is perhaps TRBD1 (5 bases). The CDR3 is 13 amino acids. The V gene lost 2 bases and the J gene lost 7 bases, with 9 bases spanning the gap. Per the germline V gene, CDR1 is SNHLY and CDR2 is FYNNEI. The CDR3 bases are TGTGCCAGCAGTGAATATCCAGGGAACACCATATATTTT. Translating gives CASSEYPGNTIYF.

V and J are TRBV5-1 and TRBJ2-7; tentatively, D is TRBD1 (6 bases). The CDR3 covers 14 residues. The V gene lost 1 base and the J gene lost 9 bases, with 17 bases spanning the gap. The germline V gene has CDR1 SGHRS and CDR2 YFSETQ. The CDR3 region is CASSLRGSLQGQYF. CDR3 in DNA: TGCGCCAGCAGCTTGAGGGGGTCCCTCCAGGGGCAGTACTTC.

The V call is TRBV5-1, the J call TRBJ2-1; 9 nucleotides align to TRBD2. The length of the CDR3 is 16 residues. J gave up 9 bases and V 0 bases, and 10 bases lay outside the gene matches. CDR1 is SGHRS and CDR2 is YFSETQ in the germline V gene. The CDR3 here is CASSLAVSSGKIEQFF. The CDR3 coding sequence is TGCGCCAGCAGCTTGGCGGTTTCTAGCGGGAAAATTGAGCAGTTCTTC. The variable domain in full, completed from reference TRBV5-1 and TRBJ2-1, reads KAGVTQTPRYLIKTRGQQVTLSCSPISGHRSVSWYQQTPGQGLQFLFEYFSETQRNKGNFPGRFSGRQFSNSRSEMNVSTLELGDSALYLCASSLAVSSGKIEQFFGPGTRLTVL.

In DNA, the CDR3 is TGTGCCAGCAGCCTATTGGCGGGAGGTTACAATGAGCAGTTCTTC. Its protein is CASSLLAGGYNEQFF. This chain links TRBV14 with TRBJ2-1; 8 bases match TRBD2. CDR1 is SGHDN and CDR2 is FVKESK in the germline V gene. This CDR3 region has 15 residues. V shed 4 bases and J 4 bases; nucleotides not matched to a gene: 6. Filled out from reference TRBV14 and TRBJ2-1, the complete variable domain reads EAGVTQFPSHSVIEKGQTVTLRCDPISGHDNLYWYRRVMGKEIKFLLHFVKESKQDESGMPNNRFLAERTGGTYSTLKVQPAELEDSGVYFCASSLLAGGYNEQFFGPGTRLTVL.

J is TRBJ1-2 and V is TRBV6-6, with D maybe TRBD1 (5 bases). CDR1 MNHNY and CDR2 SVGAGI come from the germline V gene (reference sequence). V lost 5 bases, J lost 0 bases, and 13 bases lay in between. This CDR3 contains 15 residues. The CDR3 DNA sequence: TGTGCCAGCAGTCTAGACAGATACGCTAACTATGGCTACACCTTC. Its protein product is CASSLDRYANYGYTF.

This chain connects TRBV7-3 to TRBJ2-7; TRBD2 matches at 7 bases. J lost 3 bases, V lost 4 bases, and 9 bases had no gene match. This CDR3 contains 15 residues. Germline V gene data show CDR1 as SGHTA and CDR2 as FQGTGA. The CDR3 reads CASSSPPSGYYEQYF. In nucleotides, the CDR3 is TGTGCCAGCAGCTCCCCGCCTAGCGGCTACTACGAGCAGTACTTC.

This clone has a handful of counts. The V and J genes are TRBV18 and TRBJ1-1; D is ambiguous. V was cut by 3 bases and J by 3 bases, with 11 bases left in between. Germline V CDR1 and CDR2: KGHSH, LQKENI. The CDR3 length is 14 residues. CDR3: CASSPVTVYTEAFF. Here the CDR3 DNA reads TGTGCCAGCTCACCTGTCACTGTGTACACTGAAGCTTTCTTT.

V is TRBV28 and J is TRBJ2-7, with TRBD2 matching over 7 bases. V shed 5 bases, J shed 4 bases, and the junction held 11 bases outside the gene matches. The germline V gene has CDR1 MDHEN and CDR2 SYDVKM. The CDR3 spans 15 residues. CDR3 nucleotides: TGTGCCAGCAGTACCAGAAGCGGGAAACCTTACGAGCAGTACTTC. This sequence encodes CASSTRSGKPYEQYF. Based on the CDR3 plus reference TRBV28 and TRBJ2-7, the full variable domain is DVKVTQSSRYLVKRTGEKVFLECVQDMDHENMFWYRQDPGLGLRLIYFSYDVKMKEKGDIPEGYSVSREKKERFSLILESASTNQTSMYLCASSTRSGKPYEQYFGPGTRLTVT.